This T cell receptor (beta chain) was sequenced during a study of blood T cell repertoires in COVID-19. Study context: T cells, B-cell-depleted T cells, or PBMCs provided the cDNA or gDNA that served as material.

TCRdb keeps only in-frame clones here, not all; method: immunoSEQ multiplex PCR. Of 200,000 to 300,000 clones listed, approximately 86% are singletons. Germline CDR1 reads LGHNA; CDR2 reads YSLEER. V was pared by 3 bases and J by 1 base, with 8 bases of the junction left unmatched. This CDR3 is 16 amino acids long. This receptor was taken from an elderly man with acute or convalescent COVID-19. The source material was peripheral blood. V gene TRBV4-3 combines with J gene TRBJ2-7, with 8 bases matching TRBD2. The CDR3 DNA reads TGCGCCAGCAGCCAGGTCGGGACTAGGGGATCCTACGAGCAGTACTTC. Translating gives CASSQVGTRGSYEQYF.